This T cell receptor (beta chain) derives from a study of OX40 agonist ivuxolimab in advanced cancers. About the study as a whole: Ivuxolimab, which targeted the costimulatory receptor OX40 (CD134), was an agonistic, fully human IgG2 monoclonal antibody. Peripheral TCRbeta sequencing aimed to test whether ivuxolimab altered TCR sequence diversity and caused clonal T-cell expansion. In the dose-escalation cohort, roughly 82% of patients were male, and the mean age was approximately 60 years with a range of 23 to 79. Of the roughly 51 patients in dose escalation, approximately 20 had hepatocellular carcinoma, some 15 had melanoma, 9 had renal cell carcinoma and 9 had head and neck cancer. Patients were allowed to have had prior anti-PD-1, anti-PD-L1 or anti-CTLA-4 therapy, and approximately 41% of the dose-escalation patients had previously received checkpoint inhibitors. The paper reports the monotherapy dose-escalation portion (N = 52 patients) of the phase I ivuxolimab trial. Intravenous ivuxolimab was administered to patients every 2 weeks at six dose levels: 0.01, 0.1, 0.3, 1.5, 3 and 10 mg/kg. Three dose-escalation patients achieved partial responses, one with hepatocellular carcinoma and two with cutaneous melanoma. The study at large found these results: In the 0.1-3.0 mg/kg groups, partial responders had among the lowest normalized peripheral clonal expansion, particularly in CD8+ T cells. Low levels of normalized T-cell clonal expansion were also shown by some nonresponding patients. After ivuxolimab, expanded clones were on average more numerous among CD8+ T cells than among CD4+ T cells. Antigen specificity was not determined for the clonally expanded peripheral T cells. At doses from 0.1 to 3.0 mg/kg, clonal expansion was seen in both CD4+ and CD8+ blood T cells between baseline and week 6.

For sequencing of the TCRbeta CDR3 region, genomic DNA was extracted from the sorted cells. The immunoSEQ Assay was used for sequencing of TCRbeta CDR3 regions. TCRdb's version of the immuneACCESS table is confined to in-frame rearrangements and falls short of the full clone set. An unresolved V gene accounts for under half of the shortfall where checked; the remainder is of unknown origin. Within this sample are about 15,000 clones, with around 80% of them counted one time only. The ten largest clones add up to around 30% of the sample. The trial excluded patients who had a history of autoimmune disease or who were on systemic immunosuppression. Peripheral blood for TCR sequencing was drawn from every dose cohort at baseline, at cycle 4 day 1 and at cycle 7 day 1. Samples were obtained from an open-label, multicenter, first-in-human phase I dose-escalation trial of ivuxolimab. Adults with locally advanced or metastatic melanoma, renal cell, hepatocellular, or head and neck squamous cell carcinoma were enrolled in the trial. Before TCR sequencing, CD4+ T cells and CD8+ T cells were sorted from peripheral blood as separate populations.

CDR1 and CDR2 were assigned from the germline V gene as SNHLY and FYNNEI. The CDR3 measures 13 amino acids from cysteine to phenylalanine. The only DNA kept is the CDR3, 39 bases in frame from the first base. V loses 2 bases, J loses 3 bases, and the germline ends lie 7 bases apart. With respect to this clone: Its antigen is currently not known. No much larger clone is present one base from it, and per-base qualities are unavailable.

This clonotype was obtained from an adult with an advanced solid tumor such as melanoma, head and neck, liver or kidney cancer. Here the chain combines TRBV2 and TRBJ1-1, with the D gene call left open. Sequences were derived from CD4+ or CD8+ T cells sorted from blood, sampled in a trial of the OX40 agonist ivuxolimab. The CDR3 protein is CASSEIGHTEAFF. The nucleotide sequence is TGTGCCAGCAGTGAAATAGGTCACACTGAAGCTTTCTTT.